Presented here are 10 T cell receptor beta chains from one specimen sequenced in a study of sequential checkpoint blockade in melanoma. Specified treatment: randomized to nivolumab then ipilimumab (arm A) or the reverse (arm B). Produced via immunoSEQ multiplex PCR; TCRdb's table is partial and in-frame only. The table has approximately 15,000 clones, roughly 80% seen once. The sequencing used CD8+ T cells sorted from blood (inferred from file names), collected from a patient given nivolumab and ipilimumab in sequence. The receptors originated from a human donor with melanoma.

The V and J genes are TRBV7-9 and TRBJ1-4, with a tentative D call TRBD1 (5 bases). The V gene lost 4 bases and the J gene lost 1 base, with 13 bases spanning the gap. The CDR3 length is 16 residues. Germline CDR1 is SEHNR and CDR2 is FQNEAQ (reference sequence). CDR3 bases: TGTGCCAGCAGCTCACCAACCGACAGAACTAATGAAAAACTGTTTTTT. Protein product: CASSSPTDRTNEKLFF. The variable domain in full, with the rest retrieved from reference TRBV7-9 and TRBJ1-4, is DTGVSQNPRHKITKRGQNVTFRCDPISEHNRLYWYRQTLGQGPEFLTYFQNEAQLEKSRLLSDRFSAERPKGSFSTLEIQRTEQGDSAMYLCASSSPTDRTNEKLFFGSGTQLSVL.

Of note for this clone: The same CDR3 arises from other DNA sequences in this sample as well. The gene calls are TRBV7-8 and TRBJ2-7; TRBD1 aligns across 7 bases. The CDR3 totals 13 residues. The V segment lost 4 bases and the J segment 3 bases; nucleotides outside the gene matches: 3. The germline gives CDR1 SGHVS, CDR2 FQNEAQ. The CDR3 region is CASSYDRVYEQYF. The CDR3 DNA sequence: TGTGCCAGCAGCTACGACAGGGTCTACGAGCAGTACTTC.

The gene calls are TRBV4-1 and TRBJ1-1, with 10 bases fitting TRBD1. The CDR3 spans 17 residues. The V and J ends lost 2 bases and 3 bases, in that order; junction bases with no gene match: 9. From germline, CDR1 is MGHRA and CDR2 YSYEKL. CDR3 region: CASSQLGQGRGDTEAFF. In DNA, the CDR3 is TGCGCCAGCAGCCAATTGGGACAGGGGAGGGGGGACACTGAAGCTTTCTTT.

This clone has more than one count but fewer than ten. The chain couples TRBV4-3 to TRBJ1-2, with a possible D match to TRBD1 (6 bases). The V end lost 0 bases, the J end lost 4 bases, and 12 bases lay between the germline ends. The germline CDR1 and CDR2 sequences are LGHNA and YSLEER. There are 15 residues in the CDR3. The chain's CDR3 is CASSQEVTGLYGYTF. The CDR3 bases are TGCGCCAGCAGCCAAGAGGTAACAGGGCTCTATGGCTACACCTTC.

The rearrangement uses TRBV7-9 and TRBJ1-2; no reliable D call. From germline, CDR1 is SEHNR and CDR2 FQNEAQ (reference sequence). The CDR3 has 12 residues. V was trimmed by 1 base and J by 8 bases, leaving 8 bases between them. The chain's CDR3 is CASSLGGGGYTF. The CDR3 DNA is TGTGCCAGCAGCTTAGGTGGTGGCGGCTACACCTTC.

The chain recombines TRBV5-8 with TRBJ1-1; D uncertain. This CDR3 comprises 13 residues. Between the trimmed V and J ends, which lost 0 bases and 7 bases, there was a span of 10 bases. Germline CDR1 SGHTS, CDR2 YDEGEE. Here the CDR3 reads CASSLGSTHEAFF. CDR3 bases: TGTGCCAGCAGCTTGGGGAGTACGCATGAAGCTTTCTTT.

V usage is TRBV6-5 and J usage is TRBJ1-2, with D perhaps TRBD1 (6 bases). V lost 2 bases and J lost 4, with 11 bases in between. CDR1 is MNHEY and CDR2 is SVGAGI in the germline V gene. The length of the CDR3 is 14 residues. The DNA of the CDR3 is TGTGCCAGCAGTTACGCAGGGGAAAGCTATGGCTACACCTTC. Its translation is CASSYAGESYGYTF.

The rearrangement joins TRBV5-1 to TRBJ1-2; no clear D gene. CDR3 size: 15 residues. V was pared by 4 bases and J by 8 bases, with 21 bases between. Germline CDR1 is SGHRS and CDR2 is YFSETQ. CDR3 DNA sequence: TGCGCCAGCAGCCCCCGGAGGTTGGGCCAAGAAGGCTACACCTTC. Protein product: CASSPRRLGQEGYTF.

The chain joins TRBV6-6 to TRBJ1-1; TRBD1 is a possible D gene (5 bases). Germline V gives CDR1 MNHNY, CDR2 SVGAGI (reference sequence). Trimming removed 1 base from V and 7 bases from J, with 13 bases in between. This CDR3 comprises 14 residues. The DNA of the CDR3 is TGTGCCAGCAGTTACTGGGCGGGGGACGATGAAGCTTTCTTT. This codes for CASSYWAGDDEAFF.

CDR3 bases: TGTGCCAGTAGTATAATCGGCGGCGGGATCAATCAGCCCCAGCATTTT. Its protein product is CASSIIGGGINQPQHF. The chain carries TRBV19 and TRBJ1-5; D call uncertain. V lost 2 bases and J 3 bases, leaving 14 bases between the germline ends. The germline V gene encodes CDR1 LNHDA and CDR2 SQIVND (reference sequence). This CDR3 region has 16 residues.